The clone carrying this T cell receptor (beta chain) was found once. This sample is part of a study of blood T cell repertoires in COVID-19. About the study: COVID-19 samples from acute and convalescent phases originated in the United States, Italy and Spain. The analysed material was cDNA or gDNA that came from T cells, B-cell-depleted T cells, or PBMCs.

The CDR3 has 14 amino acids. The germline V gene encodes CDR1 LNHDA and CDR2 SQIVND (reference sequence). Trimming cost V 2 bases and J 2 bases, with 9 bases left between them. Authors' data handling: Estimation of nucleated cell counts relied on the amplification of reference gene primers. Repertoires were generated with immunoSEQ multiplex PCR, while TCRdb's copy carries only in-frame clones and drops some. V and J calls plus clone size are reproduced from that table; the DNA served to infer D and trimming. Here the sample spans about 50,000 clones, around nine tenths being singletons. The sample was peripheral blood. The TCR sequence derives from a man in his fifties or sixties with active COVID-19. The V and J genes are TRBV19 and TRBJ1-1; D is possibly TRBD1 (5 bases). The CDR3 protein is CASSIRQGNTEAFF. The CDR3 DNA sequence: TGTGCCAGTAGTATACGGCAGGGTAACACTGAAGCTTTCTTT.